Listed below are T cell receptor beta chains from one sample, sequenced in a study of PD-1 blockade in classical Hodgkin lymphoma. Sequencing used immunoSEQ multiplex PCR; TCRdb keeps in-frame clones, though not all of them. This sample has about 25,000 clones, with less than 95% found just once. The sample consisted of CD4+ T cells from blood. These receptors were obtained from a human donor with classical Hodgkin lymphoma. Both conserved end residues are part of each CDR3. A D gene is named only where the DNA matches it firmly. Not all rows give a size; the values are once, few, many and, for expanded clones, a class.

CDR3nt	CDR3aa	v_gene	j_gene	d_gene	abundance
TGCGCCAGCAGCTTGGCCGGACAGGGGGCGAATGAAAAACTGTTTTTT	CASSLAGQGANEKLFF	TRBV5-1	TRBJ1-4	TRBD1	.
TGTGCCTGGAGTGTAGGGGCCGAGACTGAAGCTTTCTTT	CAWSVGAETEAFF	TRBV30	TRBJ1-1	.	few
TGTGCTAGTGGTTTGGTACTTGGCCGAGGCACTGAAGCTTTCTTT	CASGLVLGRGTEAFF	TRBV12-5	TRBJ1-1	.	.
TGTGCCAGCAGCCCGGGACAGGGGTGGACTGAAGCTTTCTTT	CASSPGQGWTEAFF	TRBV13	TRBJ1-1	TRBD1	.
TGTGCCAGCAGCCCCCGGACTGGGCTTGGAGAGACCCAGTACTTC	CASSPRTGLGETQYF	TRBV9	TRBJ2-5	.	.
TGTGCCAGCAGCTTAGACGGACAGGGGGCTTCGTGCACTGAAGCTTTCTTT	CASSLDGQGASCTEAFF	TRBV11-3	TRBJ1-1	TRBD1	.
TGTGCCATCAGTGCGACAGCTACAACTAATGAAAAACTGTTTTTT	CAISATATTNEKLFF	TRBV10-3	TRBJ1-4	.	few
TGTGCCAGTAGAGACAGGTGGAGCTCCTACGAGCAGTACTTC	CASRDRWSSYEQYF	TRBV19	TRBJ2-7	.	.
TGTGCCAGCAGCTTAGAGGGATGGGACACTGAAGCTTTCTTT	CASSLEGWDTEAFF	TRBV7-2	TRBJ1-1	.	once
TGTGCCAGTAGTATAGTAGGTAGCGGGTACCAAGAGACCCAGTACTTC	CASSIVGSGYQETQYF	TRBV19	TRBJ2-5	TRBD2	.
TGTGCCAGCAGTGGTTTCGTCGGGCTAGCGGGGGGGCCGGGCACCGGGGAGCTGTTTTTT	CASSGFVGLAGGPGTGELFF	TRBV2	TRBJ2-2	TRBD2	.
TGTGCCACGACCAGGGGGAACACTGAAGCTTTCTTT	CATTRGNTEAFF	TRBV6-5	TRBJ1-1	.	.
TGTGCCAGCAGTGACAGGGGGGTCGACGAAAAACTGTTTTTT	CASSDRGVDEKLFF	TRBV2	TRBJ1-4	TRBD1	.
TGTGCCAGCAGCTTAGCGACTACAGGGGCCAACGTCCTGACTTTC	CASSLATTGANVLTF	TRBV7-2	TRBJ2-6	.	.
TGTGCCAGCAGCTTATACAGGGGGAACACCGGGGAGCTGTTTTTT	CASSLYRGNTGELFF	TRBV7-7	TRBJ2-2	TRBD1	.
TGTGCCACCAGCGGACAGGGGGCGGGCGGGGCCAACGTCCTGACTTTC	CATSGQGAGGANVLTF	TRBV15	TRBJ2-6	TRBD1	.
TGTGCCTGGAGTGTCCTTGACAGGGGGAACACTGAAGCTTTCTTT	CAWSVLDRGNTEAFF	TRBV30	TRBJ1-1	TRBD1	.
TGTGCCAGCAGCTTAGGACAGGGAAACTATGGCTACACCTTC	CASSLGQGNYGYTF	TRBV7-2	TRBJ1-2	TRBD1	few
TGCGCCAGCAGCTTGGGTGCAGGCGCTACCTACGAGCAGTACTTC	CASSLGAGATYEQYF	TRBV5-1	TRBJ2-7	.	.
TGCGCCAGCAGCTTGGCCTTGGGACTAGCGGGGGGCCACGAGCAGTACTTC	CASSLALGLAGGHEQYF	TRBV5-1	TRBJ2-7	TRBD2	.
TGTGCCAGCGACAGGGGAACCGGGGAGCTGTTTTTT	CASDRGTGELFF	TRBV2	TRBJ2-2	TRBD1	.
TGTGCCTCGACCGCCGCTTGGGACACCGGGGAGCTGTTTTTT	CASTAAWDTGELFF	TRBV30	TRBJ2-2	.	.
TGTGCCAGCAGTGAATGGGGTGGGGGCCTTAATGAAAAACTGTTTTTT	CASSEWGGGLNEKLFF	TRBV25-1	TRBJ1-4	.	.
TGCGCCAGCAGCCAACCGGGACTAGGGCAAGAGACCCAGTACTTC	CASSQPGLGQETQYF	TRBV5-1	TRBJ2-5	TRBD2	.
TGTGCCAGCAGCTTGGGAGGGAACGGCTACACCTTC	CASSLGGNGYTF	TRBV5-4	TRBJ1-2	.	.
TGTGCCAGCAGCGAAGCCGCGATGGACAGGCACTATGGCTACACCTTC	CASSEAAMDRHYGYTF	TRBV9	TRBJ1-2	TRBD1	.
TGTGCCAGCAGCACGACCGACAGGGGAACGGGAAACACCATATATTTT	CASSTTDRGTGNTIYF	TRBV11-2	TRBJ1-3	TRBD1	.
TGCGCCAGCAGCTCTTGGGGGCGCCATCTCAATCAGCCCCAGCATTTT	CASSSWGRHLNQPQHF	TRBV5-1	TRBJ1-5	.	.
TGCGCCAGCAGCTGGGACAACCCTGGAAACACCATATATTTT	CASSWDNPGNTIYF	TRBV5-1	TRBJ1-3	.	.
TGTGCCATCAGAAGCGGGGGCTACACAGATACGCAGTATTTT	CAIRSGGYTDTQYF	TRBV10-3	TRBJ2-3	TRBD2	.
TGCGCCAGCAGCTCTCCGGGAGCGAACACCGGGGAGCTGTTTTTT	CASSSPGANTGELFF	TRBV5-1	TRBJ2-2	.	.
TGTGCCAGCAGCCCCAGGCCGAGCTCTGGAAACACCATATATTTT	CASSPRPSSGNTIYF	TRBV7-9	TRBJ1-3	.	medium-sized
TGTGCCAGCAGTTGGGGACAGGGGACTATTTCGGGTGGCTACACCTTC	CASSWGQGTISGGYTF	TRBV6-5	TRBJ1-2	TRBD1	.